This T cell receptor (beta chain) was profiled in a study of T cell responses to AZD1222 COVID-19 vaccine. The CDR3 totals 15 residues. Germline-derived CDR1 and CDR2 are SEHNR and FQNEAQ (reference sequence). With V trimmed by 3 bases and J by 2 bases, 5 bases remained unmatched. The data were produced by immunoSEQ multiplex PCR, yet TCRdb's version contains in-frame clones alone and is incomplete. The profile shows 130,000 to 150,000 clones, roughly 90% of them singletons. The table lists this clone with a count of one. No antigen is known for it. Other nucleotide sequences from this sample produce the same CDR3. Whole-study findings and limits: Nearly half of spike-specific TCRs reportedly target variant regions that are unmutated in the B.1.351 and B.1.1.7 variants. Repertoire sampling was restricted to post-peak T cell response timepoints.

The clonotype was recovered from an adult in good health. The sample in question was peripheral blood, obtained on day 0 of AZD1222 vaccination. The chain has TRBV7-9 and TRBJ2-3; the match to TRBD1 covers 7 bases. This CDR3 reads CASSFGTDPTDTQYF. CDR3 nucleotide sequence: TGTGCCAGCAGCTTTGGGACAGATCCCACAGATACGCAGTATTTT.